The 20 T cell receptor beta chains below were found in one sample sequenced in a study of beta chain features in type 1 diabetes. Expressed TCRB transcripts were sequenced because the entire RNA isolate underwent reverse transcription. Method: immunoSEQ multiplex PCR; TCRdb's copy keeps in-frame clones and lacks some. The sample comprises under 450,000 clones, more than 11% of which are singletons, and around 0.039% rests with the top ten. Input material: naive CD4+ T cells from blood. These receptors originate from a man younger than 45 in good health.

The table lists this clone with a few counts. The V call is TRBV10-3, the J call TRBJ1-3, with no clear D. Germline CDR1 and CDR2: ENHRY and SYGVKD. The CDR3 is made up of 17 amino acids. With 0 bases removed from V and 0 bases from J, the gap between germline ends came to 12 bases. The CDR3 protein is CAISESKALSSGNTIYF. The DNA for the CDR3 is TGTGCCATCAGTGAGTCAAAGGCTCTAAGCTCTGGAAACACCATATATTTT.

The chain joins TRBV29-1 to TRBJ1-2, with D maybe TRBD1 (6 bases). The CDR3 has 13 amino acids. Trimming shortened V by 6 bases and J by 4 bases, and 15 bases separated the two germline ends. CDR1 and CDR2 from the germline V gene are SQVTM and ANQGSEA. The DNA for the CDR3 is TGCAGCGTGGGCCTTGAGGGGGGCTATGGCTACACCTTC. As protein: CSVGLEGGYGYTF.

This clone was counted a few times. This chain connects TRBV18 to TRBJ2-7, with D maybe TRBD1 (6 bases). Germline V CDR1 and CDR2: KGHSH, LQKENI. CDR3 size: 13 residues. V dropped 6 bases and J dropped 10 bases, with 19 bases sitting between them. CDR3 nucleotide sequence: TGTGCCAGCTCCCCAGGGGATCGGCCAGCTCAGTACGTC. Translating gives CASSPGDRPAQYV.

The rearrangement uses TRBV27 and TRBJ2-3; D unclear. The V end lost 6 bases, the J end lost 2 bases, and 6 bases lay between the germline ends. This CDR3 comprises 12 residues. From germline, CDR1 is MNHEY and CDR2 SMNVEV (reference sequence). Here the CDR3 reads CASRAYTDTQYF. As DNA, the CDR3 is TGTGCCAGCAGAGCGTACACAGATACGCAGTATTTT.

This clone appeared a few times. The V gene is TRBV29-1, the J gene TRBJ2-3, with a tentative D call TRBD1 (6 bases). The CDR3 is 14 residues long. V was cut by 6 bases and J by 4 bases, with 17 bases left in between. Germline V gene lookup returns CDR1 SQVTM and CDR2 ANQGSEA. CDR3 nucleotide sequence: TGCAGCGTGTTGTCCCAGGGGTGGCCAGATACGCAGTATTTT. It translates to CSVLSQGWPDTQYF.

There are a few counts of this clone. The genes are TRBV11-3 and TRBJ2-3, with D perhaps TRBD2 (5 bases). CDR1 is SGHNT, CDR2 YENEEA, per germline. The CDR3 is 14 residues long. V lost 0 bases, J lost 2 bases, and 6 bases lay in between. CDR3 region: CASSLERDTDTQYF. The CDR3, as DNA: TGTGCCAGCAGCTTAGAACGGGACACAGATACGCAGTATTTT.

This clone appeared a few times. The chain employs TRBV10-3 and TRBJ1-1; 9 nucleotides align to TRBD1. Germline V gene sequence: CDR1 ENHRY, CDR2 SYGVKD. V shed 2 bases and J 0 bases; nucleotides not matched to a gene: 1. This CDR3 is 15 amino acids long. CDR3 protein: CAISEGQGLNTEAFF. In DNA, the CDR3 is TGTGCCATCAGTGAGGGACAGGGGTTGAACACTGAAGCTTTCTTT.

The V and J genes are TRBV6-5 and TRBJ2-2, with a tentative D call TRBD2 (5 bases). CDR3 size: 15 residues. The V end was cut by 5 bases, the J end by 6 bases, with 16 bases between. The V gene's germline CDR1 is MNHEY and CDR2 SVGAGI. CDR3 sequence (DNA): TGTGCCAGCAGTCGATCCTTACGGGGAGCCGGGGAGCTGTTTTTT. It encodes CASSRSLRGAGELFF.

The chain carries TRBV15 and TRBJ2-7; weak D call: TRBD2 (6 bases). V was trimmed by 1 base and J by 7 bases, leaving 8 bases between them. The CDR3 loop spans 12 amino acids. Germline loops: CDR1 LNHNV, CDR2 YYDKDF (reference sequence). CDR3 residues: CATSRGLGEQYV. The CDR3 DNA reads as TGTGCCACCAGCAGAGGACTAGGGGAGCAGTACGTC.

The chain has TRBV30 and TRBJ2-5; D remains unclear. This CDR3 is 12 amino acids long. The V and J ends lost 0 bases and 5 bases respectively, with 7 bases between them. CDR1 and CDR2 (germline): GTSNPN, SVGIG (reference sequence). CDR3 nucleotide sequence: TGTGCCTGGAGTGTACCTGGTGAGACCCAGTACTTC. As protein: CAWSVPGETQYF. Full variable domain (outside the CDR3, taken from reference TRBV30 and TRBJ2-5): SQTIHQWPATLVQPVGSPLSLECTVEGTSNPNLYWYRQAAGRGLQLLFYSVGIGQISSEVPQNLSASRPQDRQFILSSKKLLLSDSGFYLCAWSVPGETQYFGPGTRLLVL.

V usage is TRBV11-2 and J usage is TRBJ2-3; 7 positions agree with TRBD1. V lost 1 base to trimming and J lost 4 bases; unmatched junction nucleotides: 8. Germline values: CDR1 SGHAT, CDR2 FQNNGV. The CDR3 has 16 residues. The chain's CDR3 is CASSLGLGGASDTQYF. For the CDR3, the DNA is TGTGCCAGCAGCTTAGGGCTAGGGGGCGCATCAGATACGCAGTATTTT.

This clone showed up just a few times. The chain has TRBV28 and TRBJ1-1; 7 bases fit TRBD1. The V gene end was trimmed by 10 bases and the J gene end by 8 bases; junction bases not matched to a gene: 4. Per germline, CDR1 MDHEN and CDR2 SYDVKM. CDR3 length equals 10 residues. The CDR3 DNA is TGTGCCACCAAGGACAGGGAAGCTTTCTTT. It encodes CATKDREAFF.

This clone has only a few counts. The chain recombines TRBV27 with TRBJ2-5, with TRBD1 matching over 7 bases. The CDR3 runs 13 residues. Germline V gene data show CDR1 as MNHEY and CDR2 as SMNVEV (reference sequence). The V gene end was trimmed by 4 bases and the J gene end by 5 bases; junction bases not matched to a gene: 4. The CDR3 DNA reads TGTGCCAGCAGTTCACAGGGGACGGAGACCCAGTACTTC. Amino acid sequence: CASSSQGTETQYF.

The CDR3 loop is CASSREATDTQYF. Here the CDR3 DNA reads TGTGCCAGCAGTCGGGAGGCCACAGATACGCAGTATTTT. This chain joins TRBV2 and TRBJ2-3, with TRBD2 matching over 7 bases. The V and J ends lost 5 bases and 2 bases, in that order; junction bases with no gene match: 1. This CDR3 comprises 13 residues. Germline-derived CDR1 and CDR2 are SNHLY and FYNNEI.

This clone was picked up a small number of times. J is TRBJ2-5 and V is TRBV5-1, with 11 bases matching TRBD2. CDR3 size: 16 residues. Germline CDR1 reads SGHRS; CDR2 reads YFSETQ. Trimming cost V 4 bases and J 6 bases; bases outside gene matches: 11. CDR3 bases: TGCGCCAGCAGCCCAGCGGAGACTAGCGGGGAACAGACCCAGTACTTC. Its translation: CASSPAETSGEQTQYF.

The CDR3 here is CASSRGQEGTQYF. CDR3 nucleotides: TGTGCCAGCAGTCGCGGACAGGAAGGCACCCAGTACTTC. V usage is TRBV28 and J usage is TRBJ2-5; 7 nucleotides align to TRBD1. CDR3 length: 13 amino acids. V dropped 5 bases and J dropped 8; count of bases not matched to a gene: 8. Germline values: CDR1 MDHEN, CDR2 SYDVKM.

CDR3 sequence reads: CASSTRTSPNYGYTF. DNA of the CDR3: TGTGCCAGCAGCACCCGGACTTCTCCTAACTATGGCTACACCTTC. J is TRBJ1-2 and V is TRBV7-2; D is unresolved. This CDR3 has 15 amino acids. Trimming removed 5 bases at V and 0 bases at J, with 13 bases between. Germline CDR1 reads SGHTA; CDR2 reads FQGNSA.

This clone was counted only a few times. The chain employs TRBV7-2 and TRBJ2-7; 7 nucleotides match TRBD1. V lost 6 bases, J lost 4 bases, and 6 bases stayed unmatched. This CDR3 region has 13 residues. Per the germline V gene, CDR1 is SGHTA and CDR2 is FQGNSA. CDR3 residues: CASRNRDSYEQYF. CDR3 sequence (DNA): TGTGCCAGCAGAAACCGGGACAGTTACGAGCAGTACTTC.

This clone was seen only a few times. The J gene is TRBJ2-3, the V gene TRBV7-8, with D tentatively TRBD1 (6 bases). Germline values: CDR1 SGHVS, CDR2 FQNEAQ. The CDR3 is 17 residues long. The V gene lost 1 base and the J gene lost 6 bases, with 20 bases spanning the gap. The CDR3 loop reads CASSLERQDPLADTQYF. The CDR3 DNA reads TGTGCCAGCAGCTTAGAACGACAGGATCCCTTGGCGGATACGCAGTATTTT.

This clone was seen a handful of times. The genes are TRBV6-1 and TRBJ2-7; the D gene is possibly TRBD1 (6 bases). The CDR3 sequence is 13 residues long. The V gene's germline CDR1 is MNHNS and CDR2 SASEGT. V lost 3 bases to trimming and J lost 3 bases, with 9 bases between them. DNA for the CDR3: TGTGCCAGCAGTGAGGTGACAGGCTACGAGCAGTACGTC. Translating it yields CASSEVTGYEQYV.